This record looks at one TCR beta chain sequence and its context. This sample is part of a study of human T cells and chemical hapten exposure. One entry per CDR3 protein results from TCRdb running MiXCR on the RACE reads. The repertoire has roughly 160,000 distinct CDR3 sequences, more than 14% of them found once; the top ten carry 1.5% to 2%. Noted time point: patch test 1, 2 weeks after DPC sensitization. Regarding treatment: therapeutic diphenylcyclopropenone sensitization with weekly scalp DPC. This receptor was obtained from a young woman with alopecia areata. Some clones in this sample may be carry-over from other donors' samples. The source was whole blood, collected in connection with sensitization to the hapten diphenylcyclopropenone (DPC).

The CDR3 spells CASSLQTGSNTGELFF. CDR3 sequence (DNA): TGCGCCAGCAGCCTACAGACAGGGTCGAACACCGGGGAGCTGTTTTTT. The chain recombines TRBV5-1 with TRBJ2-2; 7 nucleotides match TRBD1. After removal of 4 bases from V and 0 bases from J, the junction contained 6 bases not matched to a gene. CDR1 is SGHRS and CDR2 is YFSETQ in the germline V gene. This CDR3 contains 16 residues.